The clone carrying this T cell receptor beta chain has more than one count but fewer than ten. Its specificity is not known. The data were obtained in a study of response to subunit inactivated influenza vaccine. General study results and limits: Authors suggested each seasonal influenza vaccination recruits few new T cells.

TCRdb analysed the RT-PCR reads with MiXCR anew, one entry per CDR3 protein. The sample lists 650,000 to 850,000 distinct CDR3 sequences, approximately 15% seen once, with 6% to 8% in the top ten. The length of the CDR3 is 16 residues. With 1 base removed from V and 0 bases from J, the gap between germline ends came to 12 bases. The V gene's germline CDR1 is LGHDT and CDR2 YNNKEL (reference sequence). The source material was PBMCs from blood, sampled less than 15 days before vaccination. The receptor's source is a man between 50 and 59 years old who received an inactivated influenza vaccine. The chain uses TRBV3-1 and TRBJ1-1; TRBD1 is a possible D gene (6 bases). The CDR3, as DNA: TGTGCCAGCAGCCAAGTGGCAGGGGTAGTGAACACTGAAGCTTTCTTT. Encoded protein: CASSQVAGVVNTEAFF. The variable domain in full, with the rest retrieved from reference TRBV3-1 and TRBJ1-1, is DTAVSQTPKYLVTQMGNDKSIKCEQNLGHDTMYWYKQDSKKFLKIMFSYNNKELIINETVPNRFSPKSPDKAHLNLHINSLELGDSAVYFCASSQVAGVVNTEAFFGQGTRLTVV.